This paragraph covers one T cell receptor (beta chain) sequence. Its antigen remains undetermined. The record has no base qualities; no much larger clone is one base away. The data were obtained in a study of cytotoxic CD8 clonotypes in ibrutinib-treated CLL (dated by TCRdb to the early 2020s). About the study as a whole: In this cohort, approximately 14 patients were treatment-naive and about a dozen were relapsed/refractory, while some 17 had unmutated IGHV. Partial responses were observed in 24 patients and complete responses in 2; after a median follow-up of around 68 months, remission was maintained in 15 or so patients and progression was observed in approximately 12. Response samples were obtained after a median of about 13 months of treatment, with a range of roughly 6 to 40 months. An average of about 250,000 productive templates and 94,082 productive rearrangements was obtained per sample. Longitudinal samples were obtainable from about 30% of the roughly 90 participants in the trial. Cryopreserved peripheral blood mononuclear cells were collected at three points: before therapy, at response, and at either sustained remission or disease progression. All remission and progressive disease samples were collected while patients were still receiving ibrutinib.

The sample's time point, from its label and the paper: 12 months on ibrutinib. For TCR beta library preparation, approximately 1.8 micrograms of genomic DNA was extracted from cryopreserved PBMCs. Longitudinal blood samples from CLL patients receiving ibrutinib monotherapy were subjected to high-throughput TCR beta sequencing. The patients were enrolled in a single-center, open-label phase 2 trial of ibrutinib monotherapy. The goal of deep resolution MiSeq sequencing was a depth between 1 in 1 million and 1 in 200,000 T cells, and coverage averaged 10x per clonotype. The immunoSEQ hsTCRB Kit was used to generate the TCR beta libraries. In the original analysis: Data were analyzed with ImmunoSEQ Data Assistant and ImmunoSEQ Analyzer, with V, D and J genes assigned per IMGT definitions. Clonality, which ranges from 0 to 1, was calculated as one minus the normalized Shannon entropy of productive rearrangement frequencies. Only overrepresented clonotypes making up at least 0.05% of the repertoire of each patient were included in the public clonotype analysis. Thirteen repertoires from age-matched healthy donors, obtained from immuneACCESS, served as clonality controls. Held by TCRdb, this immuneACCESS table contains in-frame sequences only and omits some clones. Under half of the omission traces to an unresolved V gene where checked; the cause of the rest is unknown. The DNA was the basis for D and trimming; V, J and clone size are from that table. A total of some 93,000 clones appear in this sample, more than 75% of them only once. The leading ten clones occupy about 29% of the sample.

Inclusive of the bounding cysteine and phenylalanine, the CDR3 is 14 residues long. Only CDR3 DNA is held: 42 bases, read in frame from base 1. V is shortened by 4 bases, J by 1 base, and the region joining them spans 8 bases. The germline V gene provides CDR1 SGDLS and CDR2 YYNGEE. Points the paper makes about the study in general: Public clonotypes were rare and either contracted or stayed stable during treatment, and the rise in clonality at ibrutinib response reflected the expansion of private clonotypes. Sampling times were not matched between sustained-remission and progressing patients, and lymph node repertoires were not studied. At ibrutinib response clonality went up, during sustained remission it held steady, and at progression it dropped back toward baseline. At baseline, clonality was higher than in age-matched healthy donors and showed a strong correlation with circulating CD8+ T-cell counts.

This sequence originates from a human donor with chronic lymphocytic leukemia. Sample: PBMCs, taken after 12 months of ibrutinib treatment. The chain was built from TRBV9 and TRBJ2-2; the best D guess is TRBD1, with 6 bases matching. The CDR3 region reads CASSPDRNTGELFF. The nucleotides read TGTGCCAGCAGCCCGGACAGGAACACCGGGGAGCTGTTTTTT.